This is a list of T cell receptor beta chains from one sample in a study of shared clonotypes between healthy human individuals. Assay used: immunoSEQ multiplex PCR; TCRdb lists only in-frame clones, some missing. The sample has some 600,000 clones, 95% to 96% seen once; the top ten hold 0.095% to 0.13%. Sample: naive CD8+ T cells sorted from blood. These receptors were obtained from a woman in her thirties in good health. The CDR3 runs from the conserved cysteine through the conserved F or W. A D gene is named only where the DNA matches it firmly. Only part of the rows carry a size: once, few, many, or a class if the clone is expanded.

TRBJ2-7	.	.	TRBV2	TGTGCCAGCACAACAGTCTCCTACGAGCAGTACTTC	CASTTVSYEQYF
TRBJ2-7	.	.	TRBV10-2	TGCGCCAGCAGGTCCTACGAGCAGTACTTC	CASRSYEQYF
TRBJ2-1	TRBD2	once	TRBV7-2	TGTGCCAGCAGCTCGCTAGCGGGAGTACCCAATGAGCAGTTCTTC	CASSSLAGVPNEQFF
TRBJ2-3	.	.	TRBV6-1	TGTGCCAGCAGTGCATTGGTTGGGACCCACACAGATACGCAGTATTTT	CASSALVGTHTDTQYF
TRBJ1-1	TRBD1	.	TRBV13	TGTGCCAGCAGCTCTCAGGGGGCTACTGAAGCTTTCTTT	CASSSQGATEAFF
TRBJ2-5	.	once	TRBV13	TGTGCCAGCAGCTTAGAGGGGACCCAGTACTTC	CASSLEGTQYF
TRBJ1-5	TRBD1	.	TRBV27	TGTGCCAGCAGTGAAAACAGGGGTCTCAATCAGCCCCAGCATTTT	CASSENRGLNQPQHF
TRBJ1-1	TRBD1	.	TRBV11-3	TGTGCCAGCAGCCAAATTACGGGCGGCGAACAGGGGGCGAACACTGAAGCTTTCTTT	CASSQITGGEQGANTEAFF
TRBJ2-6	.	.	TRBV15	TGTGCCACCAGCAGAGAAGCGCCCCCGTCGGACTCTGGGGCCAACGTCCTGACTTTC	CATSREAPPSDSGANVLTF
TRBJ1-2	TRBD1	.	TRBV2	TGTGCCATCCCCCCGGGACAGGCATATGGCTACACCTTC	CAIPPGQAYGYTF
TRBJ2-1	TRBD2	.	TRBV28	TGTGCCAGCAGTTTGGCTAGCGGTAACCACTACAATGAGCAGTTCTTC	CASSLASGNHYNEQFF
TRBJ2-7	TRBD2	.	TRBV6-1	TGTGCCAGCAGTGAAGGGCTAGCGGGATACTACGAGCAGTACTTC	CASSEGLAGYYEQYF
TRBJ1-1	.	.	TRBV27	TGTGCCAGCAGTTTGATGGACATGAACACTGAAGCTTTCTTT	CASSLMDMNTEAFF
TRBJ1-2	.	.	TRBV28	TGTGCCAGCAGTTTGGCCGGAGGGAACTATGGCTACACCTTC	CASSLAGGNYGYTF
TRBJ2-3	.	.	TRBV4-1	TGCGCCAGCAGCCAAGGCGGAAATACGCAGTATTTT	CASSQGGNTQYF
TRBJ2-7	TRBD2	.	TRBV30	TGTGCCTGGAGTCAAGCGGGAGGGCCTTACGAGCAGTACTTC	CAWSQAGGPYEQYF
TRBJ1-1	.	.	TRBV6-5	TGTGCCAGCAGTTTGACGGTGAACACTGAAGCTTTCTTT	CASSLTVNTEAFF
TRBJ2-4	TRBD1	.	TRBV11-2	TGTGCCAGCAGCTTTGGGGGTATCGGGACAGGGATAACCAAAAACATTCAGTACTTC	CASSFGGIGTGITKNIQYF
TRBJ2-1	TRBD2	.	TRBV27	TGTGCCAGCAGTTCATTGGGAGGGAGTTTCTACAATGAGCAGTTCTTC	CASSSLGGSFYNEQFF
TRBJ1-2	.	once	TRBV19	TGTGCCAGTAGTATCGCCCAGGGAGAATATGGCTACACCTTC	CASSIAQGEYGYTF
TRBJ2-1	TRBD2	.	TRBV2	TGTGCCAGCAGAGTGGGGTTAGCGGGAGCCTTATACAATGAGCAGTTCTTC	CASRVGLAGALYNEQFF
TRBJ2-7	.	.	TRBV10-3	TGTGCCATCAGTGGGGTATACGAGCAGTACTTC	CAISGVYEQYF
TRBJ2-1	TRBD2	once	TRBV27	TGTGCCAGCAGCCCACTCCAGACTAGCGGGAGCTCCAATGAGCAGTTCTTC	CASSPLQTSGSSNEQFF
TRBJ1-4	TRBD1	.	TRBV27	TGTGCCAGCAGTCCTGGGACAGCGGGCGAAAAACTGTTTTTT	CASSPGTAGEKLFF
TRBJ2-4	.	.	TRBV7-9	TGTGCCAGCAGCCGTCTGGACCAAGCCAAAAACATTCAGTACTTC	CASSRLDQAKNIQYF
TRBJ1-5	.	.	TRBV10-3	TGTGCCATCAGTGAGTCCCCAACGGACCTAGGGAATCAGCCCCAGCATTTT	CAISESPTDLGNQPQHF
TRBJ2-5	.	.	TRBV23-1	TGCGCCAGCAGTCATCGGGAGACCCAGTACTTC	CASSHRETQYF
TRBJ2-1	.	.	TRBV9	TGTGCCAGCAGCGATTACTACAATGAGCAGTTCTTC	CASSDYYNEQFF
TRBJ2-5	.	.	TRBV13	TGTGCCAGCAGCTCCCGCCAGGGTTATGTATCGGAGACCCAGTACTTC	CASSSRQGYVSETQYF
TRBJ2-1	.	.	TRBV6-5	TGTGCCAGCAGTCCGTCCGGATCGGGTGAGCAGTTCTTC	CASSPSGSGEQFF
TRBJ2-2	TRBD2	.	TRBV2	TGTGCCAGCAGAGGACTAGCGGGAGGGACCACCGGGGAGCTGTTTTTT	CASRGLAGGTTGELFF
TRBJ2-7	TRBD2	.	TRBV4-1	TGCGCCAGCAGCCAAGAAGAAGGACTAGCGGGAGTAAACGAGCAGTACTTC	CASSQEEGLAGVNEQYF
TRBJ2-7	TRBD1	.	TRBV27	TGTGCCAGCAGTAATACAGGGGGTCTTAACGAGCAGTACTTC	CASSNTGGLNEQYF
TRBJ2-3	.	.	TRBV29-1	TGCAGCGGGACTCGGGGGAGCACAGATACGCAGTATTTT	CSGTRGSTDTQYF
TRBJ2-7	.	.	TRBV10-2	TGCGCCAGCTCGGAAGGTGGTAGCTCCTACGAGCAGTACTTC	CASSEGGSSYEQYF
TRBJ2-7	TRBD2	.	TRBV7-6	TGTGCCAGCAGCTTAGGGGGACTAACCTACGAGCAGTACTTC	CASSLGGLTYEQYF
TRBJ2-7	.	.	TRBV19	TGTGCCAGTAGTATCTTTATGGATAACTCCTACGAGCAGTACTTC	CASSIFMDNSYEQYF
TRBJ2-5	.	.	TRBV27	TGTGCCAGCAGAGCCCCAGCGGGCGAGCAAGAGACCCAGTACTTC	CASRAPAGEQETQYF
TRBJ2-5	.	once	TRBV11-2	TGTGCCAGCAGCTACTTCTCCACCCAAGAGACCCAGTACTTC	CASSYFSTQETQYF
TRBJ1-1	.	.	TRBV27	TGTGCCAGCATCCCCATCGGGGGGAACACTGAAGCTTTCTTT	CASIPIGGNTEAFF
TRBJ1-2	.	.	TRBV2	TGTGCCAGCCAGCCGAGTAACTATGGCTACACCTTC	CASQPSNYGYTF
TRBJ2-7	TRBD2	.	TRBV6-7	TGTGCCAGCAGTTACCCAATAGCGACTAGCGGGACGCCGATTATCTACGAGCAGTACTTC	CASSYPIATSGTPIIYEQYF
TRBJ2-7	.	.	TRBV4-2	TGTGCCAGCAGCCAAGATGTTGGGACTGAAGGGTCCTACGAGCAGTACTTC	CASSQDVGTEGSYEQYF
TRBJ2-7	TRBD2	.	TRBV27	TGTGCCAGCAGCTTCCCGGGCCTAGCGGTCGGCTACGAGCAGTACTTC	CASSFPGLAVGYEQYF
TRBJ2-7	.	.	TRBV27	TGTGCCAGCAGTCTAACTGCTGGGAGAACGACCTACGAGCAGTACTTC	CASSLTAGRTTYEQYF
TRBJ1-6	TRBD1	.	TRBV9	TGTGCCAGCAGCGTAGGACAGGGAAATAATTCACCCCTCCACTTT	CASSVGQGNNSPLHF
TRBJ2-1	.	.	TRBV27	TGTGCCAGCAGTTTAGGCATACCGACGGCTGAGCAGTTCTTC	CASSLGIPTAEQFF
TRBJ2-3	TRBD2	.	TRBV7-8	TGTGCCAGCAGCCCAGACGTGCGGGAGGATGGAGATACGCAGTATTTT	CASSPDVREDGDTQYF
TRBJ1-6	.	.	TRBV5-1	TGCGCCAGGGATAAAGTGAAACATAATTCACCCCTCCACTTT	CARDKVKHNSPLHF
TRBJ1-1	.	.	TRBV2	TGTGCCAGCAGTGAATGGGTGAACACTGAAGCTTTCTTT	CASSEWVNTEAFF
TRBJ2-3	.	.	TRBV10-3	TGTGCCATCAGTGAAAATCAAGATACGCAGTATTTT	CAISENQDTQYF
TRBJ2-7	TRBD1	.	TRBV6-5	TGTGCCAGCAGTTACGAGGCGACAGGGGGGATCGAGCAGTACTTC	CASSYEATGGIEQYF
TRBJ2-2	TRBD1	.	TRBV19	TGTGCCAGCGGGTCCCCGACAGGGTTGGCCACCGGGGAGCTGTTTTTT	CASGSPTGLATGELFF